Detailed here is one TCR beta chain. Its antigen is unknown. Nothing much larger sits one base from this clone, and base qualities are not available. The data derive from a study of T cell changes during pregnancy in multiple sclerosis (dated by TCRdb to 2018 to 2020). Background for the entire study: The study examined how the T cell repertoire changed over the course of pregnancy in women with multiple sclerosis.

Trimming accounts for 2 bases at V and 0 bases at J, while the number of junction bases matched to no gene is 2. Taken from cysteine to phenylalanine, the CDR3 has 15 residues. The kept DNA is CDR3 alone, 45 bases in frame from the first base. CDR1 and CDR2 were assigned from the germline V gene (reference sequence) as SEHNR and FQNEAQ. Library prep was done by the immunoSEQ multiplex PCR assay. This is the immuneACCESS table as TCRdb keeps it, with only in-frame sequences that have V and J called. A part of the clones is gone; compared with another copy, unresolved V genes explain less than half, and the rest is unexplained. The sample yields around 25,000 clones; roughly 90% were counted once. Around 8% of the sample is held by the ten biggest clonotypes.

This receptor was obtained from a female donor in good health, enrolled as a control in a pregnancy study. This specimen was CD8+ T cells from peripheral blood mononuclear cells, taken in the first trimester of pregnancy. The chain is made from TRBV7-9 and TRBJ2-3; TRBD1 matches 7 bases in the middle. The CDR3 loop reads CASSLWDSSTDTQYF. The DNA sequence is given as TGTGCCAGCAGCTTATGGGACAGTAGCACAGATACGCAGTATTTT.